In this sample, the clone carrying this T cell receptor beta chain turned up once. Antigen unknown. This record belongs to a study of cytomegalovirus exposure and HLA in healthy donors. General observations from the study: Using a false discovery rate of 0.05, a later analysis showed that 16,951 TCR beta sequences were associated with HLA alleles. A later analysis linked a missense DCLRE1C variant to TCR beta V- and J-gene trimming.

PCR was performed using 60 Vbeta and 13 Jbeta primers. The protocol was immunoSEQ multiplex PCR, while the TCRdb copy is restricted to in-frame clones and leaves out a portion. The sample includes about 70,000 clones, just under 75% seen only once; the top ten take roughly 10%. This CDR3 comprises 16 residues. V dropped 3 bases and J dropped 2 bases, with 18 bases sitting between them. Germline-derived CDR1 and CDR2 are SGHKS and YYEKEE (reference sequence). The clonotype was recovered from a human donor in good health. The specimen sequenced was PBMCs. The chain couples TRBV5-5 to TRBJ2-7, with D possibly being TRBD2 (6 bases). CDR3 bases: TGTGCCAGCAGCTGGGCTGGCTTAGCGGTAACCTACGAGCAGTACTTC. Protein: CASSWAGLAVTYEQYF.